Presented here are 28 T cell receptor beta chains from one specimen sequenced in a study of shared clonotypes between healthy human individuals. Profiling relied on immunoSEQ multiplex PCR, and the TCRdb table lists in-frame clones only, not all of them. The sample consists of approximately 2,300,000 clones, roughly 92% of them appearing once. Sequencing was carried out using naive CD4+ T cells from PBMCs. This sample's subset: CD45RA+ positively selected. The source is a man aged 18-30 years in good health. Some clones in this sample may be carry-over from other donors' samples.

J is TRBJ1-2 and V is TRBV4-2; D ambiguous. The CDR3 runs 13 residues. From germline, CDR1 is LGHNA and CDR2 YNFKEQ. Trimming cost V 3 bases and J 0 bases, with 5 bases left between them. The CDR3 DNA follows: TGTGCCAGCAGCCACCGAACTAACTATGGCTACACCTTC. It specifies CASSHRTNYGYTF.

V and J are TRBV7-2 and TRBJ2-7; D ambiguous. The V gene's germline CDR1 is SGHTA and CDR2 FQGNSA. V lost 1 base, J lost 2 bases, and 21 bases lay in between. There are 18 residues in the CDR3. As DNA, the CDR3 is TGTGCCAGCAGCTTAGGGCCGCTTGACCGTACCCTAACCTACGAGCAGTACTTC. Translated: CASSLGPLDRTLTYEQYF.

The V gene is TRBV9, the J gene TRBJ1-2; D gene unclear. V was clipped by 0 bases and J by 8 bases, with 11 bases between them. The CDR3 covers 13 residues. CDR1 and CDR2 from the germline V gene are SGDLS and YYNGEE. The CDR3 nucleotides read TGTGCCAGCAGCGTAGCGGGGAGCTTAGGCTACACCTTC. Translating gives CASSVAGSLGYTF. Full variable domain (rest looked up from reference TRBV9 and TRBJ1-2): DSGVTQTPKHLITATGQRVTLRCSPRSGDLSVYWYQQSLDQGLQFLIQYYNGEERAKGNILERFSAQQFPDLHSELNLSSLELGDSALYFCASSVAGSLGYTFGSGTRLTVV.

The CDR3 here is CASRLMAGGGLTDTQYF. The CDR3 DNA is TGCGCCAGCAGACTCATGGCAGGGGGTGGCCTCACAGATACGCAGTATTTT. The chain employs TRBV5-1 and TRBJ2-3; 7 bases map to TRBD1. The CDR3 covers 17 residues. The V gene end was trimmed by 5 bases and the J gene end by 2 bases; junction bases not matched to a gene: 14. CDR1 is SGHRS and CDR2 is YFSETQ in the germline V gene. The entire variable domain, with the rest obtained from reference TRBV5-1 and TRBJ2-3, is as follows: KAGVTQTPRYLIKTRGQQVTLSCSPISGHRSVSWYQQTPGQGLQFLFEYFSETQRNKGNFPGRFSGRQFSNSRSEMNVSTLELGDSALYLCASRLMAGGGLTDTQYFGPGTRLTVL.

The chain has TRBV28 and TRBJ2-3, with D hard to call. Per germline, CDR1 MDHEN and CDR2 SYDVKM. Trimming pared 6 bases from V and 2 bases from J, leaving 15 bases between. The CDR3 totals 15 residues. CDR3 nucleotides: TGTGCCAGCAGCCGGGTCTACGGAGCCACAGATACGCAGTATTTT. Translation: CASSRVYGATDTQYF.

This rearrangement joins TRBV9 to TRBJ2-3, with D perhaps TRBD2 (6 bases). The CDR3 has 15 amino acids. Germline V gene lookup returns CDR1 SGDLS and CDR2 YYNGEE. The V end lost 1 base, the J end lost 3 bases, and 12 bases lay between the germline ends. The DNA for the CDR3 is TGTGCCAGCAGCGTAAGTAAGGGGAGGACAGATACGCAGTATTTT. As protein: CASSVSKGRTDTQYF.

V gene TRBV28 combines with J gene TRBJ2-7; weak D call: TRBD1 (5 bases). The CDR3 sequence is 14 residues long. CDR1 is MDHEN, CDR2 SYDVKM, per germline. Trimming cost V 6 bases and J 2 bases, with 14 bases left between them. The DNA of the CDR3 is TGTGCCAGCAGCACCGCAGGGAAAACCTACGAGCAGTACTTC. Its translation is CASSTAGKTYEQYF.

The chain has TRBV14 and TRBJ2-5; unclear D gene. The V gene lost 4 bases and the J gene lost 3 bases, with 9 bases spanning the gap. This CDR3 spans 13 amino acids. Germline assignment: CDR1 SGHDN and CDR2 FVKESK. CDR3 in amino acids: CASSLDLEETQYF. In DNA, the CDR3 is TGTGCCAGCAGCCTAGATTTAGAAGAGACCCAGTACTTC.

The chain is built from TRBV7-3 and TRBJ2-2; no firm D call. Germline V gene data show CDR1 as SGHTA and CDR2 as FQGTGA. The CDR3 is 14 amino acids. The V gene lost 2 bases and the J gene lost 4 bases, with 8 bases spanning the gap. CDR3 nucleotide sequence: TGTGCCAGCAGCTTAGCACGGGCCACCGGGGAGCTGTTTTTT. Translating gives CASSLARATGELFF.

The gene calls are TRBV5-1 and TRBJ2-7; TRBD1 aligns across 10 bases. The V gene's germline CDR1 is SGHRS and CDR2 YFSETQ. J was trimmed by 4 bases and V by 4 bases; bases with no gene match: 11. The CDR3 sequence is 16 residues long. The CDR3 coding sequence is TGCGCCAGCAGCCTCGAGTCCGGGACAGGGGCTTACGAGCAGTACTTC. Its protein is CASSLESGTGAYEQYF.

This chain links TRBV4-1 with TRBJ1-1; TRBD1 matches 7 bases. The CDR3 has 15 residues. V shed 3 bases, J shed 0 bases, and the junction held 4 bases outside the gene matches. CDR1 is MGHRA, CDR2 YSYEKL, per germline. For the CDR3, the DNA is TGCGCCAGCAGCCAGGGACAGCTTATGAACACTGAAGCTTTCTTT. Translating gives CASSQGQLMNTEAFF.

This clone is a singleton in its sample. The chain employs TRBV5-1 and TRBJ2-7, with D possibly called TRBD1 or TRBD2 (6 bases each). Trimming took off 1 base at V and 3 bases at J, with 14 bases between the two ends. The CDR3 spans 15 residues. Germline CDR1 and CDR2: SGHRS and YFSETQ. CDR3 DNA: TGCGCCAGCAGCTTGAGGGGGGACGGAGTCTACGAGCAGTACTTC. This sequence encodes CASSLRGDGVYEQYF.

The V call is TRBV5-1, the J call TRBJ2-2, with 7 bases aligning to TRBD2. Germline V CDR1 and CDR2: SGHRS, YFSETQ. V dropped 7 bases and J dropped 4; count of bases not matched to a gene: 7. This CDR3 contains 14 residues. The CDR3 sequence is CASGASGSTGELFF. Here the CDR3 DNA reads TGCGCCAGCGGGGCTAGCGGCTCCACCGGGGAGCTGTTTTTT.

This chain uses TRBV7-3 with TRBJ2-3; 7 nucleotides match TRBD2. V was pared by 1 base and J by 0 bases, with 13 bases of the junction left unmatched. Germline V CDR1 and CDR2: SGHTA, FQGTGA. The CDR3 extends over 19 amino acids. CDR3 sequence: CASSLKPLGGGYSTDTQYF. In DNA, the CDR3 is TGTGCCAGCAGCTTAAAACCCCTTGGGGGGGGATATAGCACAGATACGCAGTATTTT.

The CDR3 is CASSFGIKQGGETQYF. The CDR3 DNA sequence: TGTGCCAGCAGCTTCGGGATCAAACAGGGGGGGGAGACCCAGTACTTC. The chain is built from TRBV5-6 and TRBJ2-5; weak D call: TRBD1 (8 bases). The ends were cut back, 2 bases at V and 5 bases at J, with 19 bases in the middle. CDR1 and CDR2 (germline): SGHDT, YYEEEE. The CDR3 covers 16 residues.

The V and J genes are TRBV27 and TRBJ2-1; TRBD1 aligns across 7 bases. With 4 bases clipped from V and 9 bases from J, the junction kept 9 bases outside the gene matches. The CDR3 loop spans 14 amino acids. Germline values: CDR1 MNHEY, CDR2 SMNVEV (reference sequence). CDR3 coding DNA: TGTGCCAGCAGTTGGGGCACAGGGGTAGGTGAGCAGTTCTTC. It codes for CASSWGTGVGEQFF.

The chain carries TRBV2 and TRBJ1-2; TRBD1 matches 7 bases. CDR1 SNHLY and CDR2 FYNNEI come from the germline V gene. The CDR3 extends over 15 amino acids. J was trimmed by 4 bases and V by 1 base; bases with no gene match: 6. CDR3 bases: TGTGCCAGCAGTGAAGATGGTAGACAGGGCTATGGCTACACCTTC. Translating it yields CASSEDGRQGYGYTF.

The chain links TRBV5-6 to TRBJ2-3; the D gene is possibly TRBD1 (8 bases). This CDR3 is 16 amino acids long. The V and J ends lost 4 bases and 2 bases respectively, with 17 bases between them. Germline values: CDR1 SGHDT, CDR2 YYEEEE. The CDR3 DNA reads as TGTGCCAGCAGCGAACGGACAGGGAGGGTCACAGATACGCAGTATTTT. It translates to CASSERTGRVTDTQYF.

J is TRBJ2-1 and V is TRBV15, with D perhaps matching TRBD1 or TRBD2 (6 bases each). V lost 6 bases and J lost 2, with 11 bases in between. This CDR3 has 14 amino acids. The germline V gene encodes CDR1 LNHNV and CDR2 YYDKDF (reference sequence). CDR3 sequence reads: CATSPGGPYNEQFF. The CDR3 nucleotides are TGTGCCACCAGTCCCGGGGGCCCCTACAATGAGCAGTTCTTC.

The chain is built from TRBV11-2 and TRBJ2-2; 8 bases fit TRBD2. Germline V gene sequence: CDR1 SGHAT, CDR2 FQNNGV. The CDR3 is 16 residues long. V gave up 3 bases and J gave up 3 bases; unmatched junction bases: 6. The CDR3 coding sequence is TGTGCCAGCAGCTTGGGACTGCGGGAGGACACCGGGGAGCTGTTTTTT. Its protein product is CASSLGLREDTGELFF.

CDR3 amino acids: CASIPTGANTEAFF. CDR3 DNA: TGTGCCAGTATTCCGACAGGGGCGAACACTGAAGCTTTCTTT. The genes are TRBV19 and TRBJ1-1; 8 bases agree with TRBD1. Trimming at V came to 7 bases and at J to 1 base, leaving 5 bases not matched to a gene. CDR1 is LNHDA and CDR2 is SQIVND in the germline V gene (reference sequence). CDR3 length: 14 amino acids.

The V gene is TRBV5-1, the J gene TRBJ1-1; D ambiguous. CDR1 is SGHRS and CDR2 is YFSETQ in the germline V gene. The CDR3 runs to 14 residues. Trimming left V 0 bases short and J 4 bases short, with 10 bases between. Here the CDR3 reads CASSLEWGTTEAFF. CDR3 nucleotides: TGCGCCAGCAGCTTGGAATGGGGAACCACTGAAGCTTTCTTT. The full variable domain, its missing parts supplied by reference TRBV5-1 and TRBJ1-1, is KAGVTQTPRYLIKTRGQQVTLSCSPISGHRSVSWYQQTPGQGLQFLFEYFSETQRNKGNFPGRFSGRQFSNSRSEMNVSTLELGDSALYLCASSLEWGTTEAFFGQGTRLTVV.

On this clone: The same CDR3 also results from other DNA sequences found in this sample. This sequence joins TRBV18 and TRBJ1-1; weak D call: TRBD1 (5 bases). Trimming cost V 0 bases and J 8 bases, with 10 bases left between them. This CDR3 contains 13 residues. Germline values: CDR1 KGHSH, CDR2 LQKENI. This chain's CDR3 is CASSPPGLVEAFF. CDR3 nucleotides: TGTGCCAGCTCACCACCGGGGCTAGTGGAAGCTTTCTTT.

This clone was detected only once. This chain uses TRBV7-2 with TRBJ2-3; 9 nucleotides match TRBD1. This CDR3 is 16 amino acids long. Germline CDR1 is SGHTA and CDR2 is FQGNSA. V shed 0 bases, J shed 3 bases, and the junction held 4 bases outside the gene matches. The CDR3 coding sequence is TGTGCCAGCAGCTTAGCGTTCGGGACAGGGACAGATACGCAGTATTTT. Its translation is CASSLAFGTGTDTQYF.

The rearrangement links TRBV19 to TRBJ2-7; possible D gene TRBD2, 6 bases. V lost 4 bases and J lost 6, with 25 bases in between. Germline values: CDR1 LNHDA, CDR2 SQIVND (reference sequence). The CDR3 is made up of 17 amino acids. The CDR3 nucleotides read TGTGCCAGTAGTAAGAGACCCTTTCCGGGGGAGATGGGCGAGCAGTACTTC. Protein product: CASSKRPFPGEMGEQYF.

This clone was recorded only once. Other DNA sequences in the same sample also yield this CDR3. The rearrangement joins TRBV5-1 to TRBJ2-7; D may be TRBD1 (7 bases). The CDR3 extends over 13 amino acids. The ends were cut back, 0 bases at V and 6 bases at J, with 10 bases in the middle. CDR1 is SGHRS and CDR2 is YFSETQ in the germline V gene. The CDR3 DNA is TGCGCCAGCAGCTTGGGACAGGGAGGCGAGCAGTACTTC. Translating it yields CASSLGQGGEQYF.

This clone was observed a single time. The CDR3 sequence: CASRGLGQDYGYTF. The CDR3, as DNA: TGTGCCAGCAGGGGCTTGGGACAGGACTATGGCTACACCTTC. This sequence joins TRBV6-5 and TRBJ1-2, with 8 bases fitting TRBD1. Germline CDR1 is MNHEY and CDR2 is SVGAGI. V shed 6 bases, J shed 3 bases, and the junction held 6 bases outside the gene matches. This CDR3 spans 14 amino acids.

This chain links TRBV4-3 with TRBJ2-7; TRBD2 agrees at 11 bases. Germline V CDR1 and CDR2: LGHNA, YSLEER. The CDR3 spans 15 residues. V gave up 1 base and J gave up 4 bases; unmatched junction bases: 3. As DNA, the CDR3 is TGCGCCAGCAGCCAAGTGACTAGCGGGGATTACGAGCAGTACTTC. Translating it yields CASSQVTSGDYEQYF.